The rows below give T cell receptor beta chains drawn from one sample of a study of vaccination and CD4 T cells after COVID-19. TCRdb used MiXCR to reprocess the PCR reads, holding one entry per CDR3 protein. The sample has tens of thousands of distinct CDR3 sequences, approximately 51% seen once. Sequences were derived from CD4+ T cells from blood, sampled before SARS-CoV-2 vaccination. The receptors come from a human donor who had recovered from COVID-19. Each CDR3 is given with its conserved first and last residue. The D gene is left open where the match is weak. Clone size appears in some rows only: once, few, many, or a class for an expanded clone.

few	-	TRBV20-1	TRBJ2-7	TGCAGTGCTAGAGAAAGCCAGAGCTCCTACGAGCAGTACTTC	CSARESQSSYEQYF
-	TRBD1	TRBV28	TRBJ2-1	TGTGCCAGCAGGGGACAGACCATTGGACACAATGAGCAGTTCTTC	CASRGQTIGHNEQFF
-	TRBD1	TRBV12-3/TRBV12-4	TRBJ1-5	TGTGCCAGCAGTTCGACAGGGTTAAGACAGCCCCAGCATTTT	CASSSTGLRQPQHF
few	TRBD1	TRBV2	TRBJ1-6	TGTGCCAGCAGTTCGGACAGGGGGTATAATTCACCCCTCCACTTT	CASSSDRGYNSPLHF
-	TRBD2	TRBV7-2	TRBJ2-1	TGTGCCAGCAGCTTTAGCGGGAGAGTATTAAATGAGCAGTTCTTC	CASSFSGRVLNEQFF
-	-	TRBV18	TRBJ2-1	TGTGCCAGCTCACCCGCGACACAAAATGAGCAGTTCTTC	CASSPATQNEQFF
-	-	TRBV6-1	TRBJ2-7	TGTGCCAGCAGGACCAGGTACGAGCAGTACTTC	CASRTRYEQYF
-	-	TRBV19	TRBJ2-7	TGTGCCAGTAGTATCGCCCGTTCCAGGACGGACGAGCAGTACTTC	CASSIARSRTDEQYF
few	TRBD2	TRBV15	TRBJ2-3	TGTGCCACCAGCAGAGGTCTAGCGGGAAGAGTACACGCAGATACGCAGTATTTT	CATSRGLAGRVHADTQYF
-	-	TRBV21-1	TRBJ2-1	TGTGCCAGCAGCGCAGCGGGAGGGCCGGGTAATGAGCAGTTCTTC	CASSAAGGPGNEQFF
few	-	TRBV6-1	TRBJ1-1	TGTGCCAGCAGCCCGACAGTGAACACTGAAGCTTTCTTT	CASSPTVNTEAFF
-	-	TRBV5-1	TRBJ1-1	TGCGCCAGCAGCTTGTCTGGGGGGACGAACACTGAAGCTTTCTTT	CASSLSGGTNTEAFF
few	-	TRBV20-1	TRBJ2-2	TGCAGTGCTATGGACAGCCGTTCTTACACCGGGGAGCTGTTTTTT	CSAMDSRSYTGELFF
-	TRBD2	TRBV14	TRBJ2-5	TGTGCCAGCAGCCAGGGGACTAGCGGGAGTCTGGAGACCCAGTACTTC	CASSQGTSGSLETQYF
-	TRBD2	TRBV10-2	TRBJ2-7	TGCGCCAGCAGTGGGACTAGGTTTGAGCAGTACTTC	CASSGTRFEQYF
few	TRBD1	TRBV10-3	TRBJ1-5	TGTGCCATCAGTCCCGGGACAGTGATTCAGCCCCAGCATTTT	CAISPGTVIQPQHF
few	-	TRBV15	TRBJ1-3	TGTGCCACCAGCAGAGATCCGGGGGCTGGAAACACCATATATTTT	CATSRDPGAGNTIYF
few	TRBD2	TRBV19	TRBJ2-1	TGTGCCAGTAGTGACCGAGGGAGGGGAGGGTCCTACAATGAGCAGTTCTTC	CASSDRGRGGSYNEQFF
-	TRBD2	TRBV7-6	TRBJ2-3	TGTGCCAGCAGCTTAGTGGGCGGGAGGAGCACAGATACGCAGTATTTT	CASSLVGGRSTDTQYF
few	TRBD2	TRBV7-2	TRBJ2-5	TGTGCCAGCACCTGGGGGACTAGCGAGCAAGAGACCCAGTACTTC	CASTWGTSEQETQYF
-	TRBD1	TRBV6-1	TRBJ1-5	TGTGCCAGCAGCATACAGGGGCCGGCTTATAGCAATCAGCCCCAGCATTTT	CASSIQGPAYSNQPQHF
-	-	TRBV2	TRBJ1-2	TGTGCCAGCAGAGGGGACACATTTAACTATGGCTACACCTTC	CASRGDTFNYGYTF
-	-	TRBV6-5	TRBJ2-4	TGTGCCAGCAGTTACTTAGCTGACAGGGAGGGCATTCAGTACTTC	CASSYLADREGIQYF
-	-	TRBV29-1	TRBJ2-5	TGCAGCGTTGAATTAGGACAGAAAGAGACCCAGTACTTC	CSVELGQKETQYF
-	TRBD1	TRBV28	TRBJ2-5	TGTGCCAGCAGGGGACAGGGGAGAGAGACCCAGTACTTC	CASRGQGRETQYF
-	TRBD1	TRBV7-3	TRBJ1-1	TGTGCCAGCAGCGAGGACAGGGTTACTGAAGCTTTCTTT	CASSEDRVTEAFF
few	-	TRBV7-6	TRBJ1-1	TGTGCCAGCAGCTCGGGACCGAACACTGAAGCTTTCTTT	CASSSGPNTEAFF
-	TRBD1	TRBV30	TRBJ1-6	TGTGCCTGGAGCGGGACAGATAATTCACCCCTCCACTTT	CAWSGTDNSPLHF
few	TRBD1	TRBV25-1	TRBJ1-2	TGTGCCAGCACATCCCAGGGGGCGAACTATGGCTACACCTTC	CASTSQGANYGYTF
few	-	TRBV6-5	TRBJ2-3	TGTGCCAGCAGTTACGTCTATAACACAGATACGCAGTATTTT	CASSYVYNTDTQYF
-	-	TRBV4-2	TRBJ2-3	TGTGCCAGCAGCCAGGGGCGAGCCACAGATACGCAGTATTTT	CASSQGRATDTQYF
-	-	TRBV2	TRBJ1-1	TGTGCCAGCGCCGGCAGGCTAGTAACTGAAGCTTTCTTT	CASAGRLVTEAFF
few	-	TRBV20-1	TRBJ2-7	TGCAGTGCGGTAGGGGCTAAGCCCTTATATTACGAGCAGTACTTC	CSAVGAKPLYYEQYF
few	-	TRBV7-2	TRBJ2-7	TGTGCCAGCAGCTTAATGGGAGAGCAGTACTTC	CASSLMGEQYF
-	TRBD1	TRBV2	TRBJ1-6	TGTGCCAGCAGGGGAAACCAGGGGGCTAGTTCACCCCTCCACTTT	CASRGNQGASSPLHF
few	-	TRBV19	TRBJ1-5	TGTGCCAGTAGTCTACAGGAGAACAATCAGCCCCAGCATTTT	CASSLQENNQPQHF
-	-	TRBV15	TRBJ2-1	TGTGCCACCAGCAGAGGTGGGGCTACCTACAATGAGCAGTTCTTC	CATSRGGATYNEQFF
-	TRBD2	TRBV10-1	TRBJ2-3	TGCGCCAGTCCGACTAGCGGGGCCCGGGGAGATACGCAGTATTTT	CASPTSGARGDTQYF
-	-	TRBV28	TRBJ2-7	TGTGCCAGCAGGAAAGGACTGAGCTCCTACGAGCAGTACTTC	CASRKGLSSYEQYF
-	-	TRBV7-8	TRBJ2-3	TGTGCCAGCAACCGACGGGGACAAAGCACAGATACGCAGTATTTT	CASNRRGQSTDTQYF
-	TRBD2	TRBV6-4	TRBJ2-3	TGTGCCAGCAGTGCTAGCGGGACAGATACGCAGTATTTT	CASSASGTDTQYF
-	-	TRBV6-1	TRBJ2-5	TGTGCCAGCAGTGAAGGGTTTTACCAAGAGACCCAGTACTTC	CASSEGFYQETQYF
-	TRBD1	TRBV12-3/TRBV12-4	TRBJ1-5	TGTGCCAGCAGTCCGGGACAGGGTGGGAATCAGCCCCAGCATTTT	CASSPGQGGNQPQHF
few	-	TRBV20-1	TRBJ2-3	TGCAGTGCTAGAGGCGGTAGTGCAGATACGCAGTATTTT	CSARGGSADTQYF
-	-	TRBV20-1	TRBJ2-7	TGCAGTGCTAGAGGCCAGCTTCGTTCCTACGAGCAGTACTTC	CSARGQLRSYEQYF
-	-	TRBV11-2	TRBJ1-5	TGTGCCAGCAGCTTAGACGGGGATCAGCCCCAGCATTTT	CASSLDGDQPQHF
-	TRBD1	TRBV24-1	TRBJ2-7	TGTGCCACCAGTGATCGGACAGGGCTCGAGCAGTACTTC	CATSDRTGLEQYF
medium-sized	TRBD2	TRBV20-1	TRBJ2-5	TGCAGTGCTAGAGATCCTAGCGGACGAGAGACCCAGTACTTC	CSARDPSGRETQYF
few	TRBD1	TRBV5-1	TRBJ1-5	TGCGCCAGCAGCGCGGACGGACAGGGGAATCAGCCCCAGCATTTT	CASSADGQGNQPQHF
few	-	TRBV6-1	TRBJ1-1	TGTGCCAGCGAACGTACAGGGCTTGAAGCTTTCTTT	CASERTGLEAFF
-	-	TRBV2	TRBJ1-5	TGTGCCAGCAGTGGGGGAGGGAATCAGCCCCAGCATTTT	CASSGGGNQPQHF
-	TRBD1	TRBV28	TRBJ1-3	TGTGCCAGCACCCTTCCGACAGGGGGCGCGGGAAACACCATATATTTT	CASTLPTGGAGNTIYF
-	-	TRBV20-1	TRBJ2-5	TGCAGTGCTAGAGATCAGTCCGGGGTGGAAGAGACCCAGTACTTC	CSARDQSGVEETQYF